Listed below are T cell receptor beta chains from one sample, sequenced in a study of T cells in Graves' hyperthyroidism and ophthalmopathy. Via MiXCR, TCRdb re-called the multiplex PCR reads, giving one row per CDR3 protein. In the table there are under 450,000 distinct CDR3 sequences, more than 15% of which are singletons. Sequences were obtained from blood. The receptors come from a woman aged 18 to 35 with Graves' hyperthyroidism. The CDR3 runs from the conserved cysteine through the conserved F or W. Clone size is not always given. Where it is, it says once, few, many or a class for expanded clones.

clone_size | j_call | v_call | cdr3_aa
few | TRBJ2-3 | TRBV20-1 | CSASGTSGRAADTQYF
. | TRBJ2-7 | TRBV6-4 | CASSDRGTGRNEQYF
many | TRBJ2-3 | TRBV12-3/TRBV12-4 | CASSSTSDLRTDTQYF
. | TRBJ2-7 | TRBV7-9 | CASSSGDSPGYEQYF
many | TRBJ2-1 | TRBV7-2 | CASSYTSGGSNEQFF
few | TRBJ2-1 | TRBV6-4 | CASSFSGTSGYNEQFF
. | TRBJ1-1 | TRBV2 | CASIAPRVNTEAFF
. | TRBJ1-5 | TRBV6-1 | CASSLNRDSNQPQHF
once | TRBJ2-5 | TRBV2 | CASIGWETQYF
. | TRBJ2-3 | TRBV7-8 | CASSLRPTERLAGHTDTQYF
many | TRBJ2-5 | TRBV20-1 | CSAAGGYQETQYF
many | TRBJ2-3 | TRBV5-6 | CASSLGQGIGDTQYF
. | TRBJ2-1 | TRBV5-1 | CASSLGVSKNEQFF
many | TRBJ1-1 | TRBV12-3/TRBV12-4 | CASSLSPRVNTEAFF
once | TRBJ2-2 | TRBV3-1 | CASSRKYGSRGVYTGELFF
few | TRBJ1-2 | TRBV19 | CASSITGTSPGYTF
. | TRBJ1-1 | TRBV4-1 | CASSQDFRADTEAFF
many | TRBJ1-6 | TRBV19 | CASSIGTGGGSPLHF
many | TRBJ2-2 | TRBV7-3 | CASSAGTGVNTGELFF
. | TRBJ1-2 | TRBV29-1 | CSEKRGDYGYTF
many | TRBJ2-1 | TRBV7-9 | CASSHAPMGLENEQFF
many | TRBJ1-4 | TRBV15 | CATSRSRGTNEKLFF
. | TRBJ2-2 | TRBV24-1 | CATRDRGQTGELFF
. | TRBJ1-2 | TRBV3-1 | CASSQGPEYYGYTF
once | TRBJ2-1 | TRBV12-3/TRBV12-4 | CASSLDGEQFF
many | TRBJ2-1 | TRBV7-9 | CASTKPVAGGPHNEQFF
. | TRBJ1-6 | TRBV27 | CASSEGVDYNSPLHF
. | TRBJ2-7 | TRBV20-1 | CSAKRGTAYEQYF
many | TRBJ2-2 | TRBV30 | CAWGRTQRGTGELFF
. | TRBJ1-4 | TRBV3-1 | CASSQGQGPWRKLFF
many | TRBJ2-3 | TRBV12-3/TRBV12-4 | CASSLGWEGPTDTQYF